The next 17 T cell receptor beta chains were all read from a single sample in a study of human T cells and chemical hapten exposure. The authors extracted total RNA from unfractionated whole blood. One entry per CDR3 protein, called by TCRdb with MiXCR from the 5' RACE reads. Of 81,000 or so distinct CDR3 sequences listed, more than 7% are singletons. These receptors all come from a male donor in good health.

The sample holds a few counts of this clonotype. The rearrangement uses TRBV7-2 and TRBJ1-6, with D uncertain. V was pared by 4 bases and J by 11 bases, with 15 bases between. The CDR3 extends over 14 amino acids. Germline loops: CDR1 SGHTA, CDR2 FQGNSA. The CDR3, as DNA: TGTGCCAGCAGCTCCACGACTCGGGGAGCACCCCTCCACTTT. Protein: CASSSTTRGAPLHF.

This clonotype was recorded many times. The chain is built from TRBV6-2 or TRBV6-3 and TRBJ2-7; 7 bases map to TRBD1. Germline CDR1 MNHEY, CDR2 SVGEGT. V lost 0 bases, J lost 4 bases, and 12 bases stayed unmatched. The CDR3 consists of 17 residues. The CDR3 region is CASSYSVSRDSLYEQYF. The CDR3 DNA sequence: TGTGCCAGCAGTTACTCCGTCTCTCGGGACAGCCTTTACGAGCAGTACTTC.

The gene calls are TRBV13 and TRBJ2-3; D might be TRBD1 (6 bases). Deletions cut 5 bases from V and 0 bases from J, with 12 bases between. Germline assignment: CDR1 PRHDT and CDR2 FYEKMQ (reference sequence). The CDR3 is 15 residues long. The CDR3 is CASSPHRASTDTQYF. The DNA for the CDR3 is TGTGCCAGCAGCCCCCACAGGGCTAGCACAGATACGCAGTATTTT.

This chain uses TRBV12-3 or TRBV12-4 with TRBJ2-3, with 8 positions matching TRBD2. CDR3 size: 15 residues. V lost 6 bases, J lost 0 bases, and 5 bases stayed unmatched. CDR3 DNA sequence: TGTGCCAGCAGCTCCGGGGGGGCAAGCACAGATACGCAGTATTTT. It is translated as CASSSGGASTDTQYF.

This clonotype occurred many times. The genes are TRBV10-3 and TRBJ1-5, with D unclear. Germline assignment: CDR1 ENHRY and CDR2 SYGVKD. This CDR3 contains 15 residues. V was trimmed by 0 bases and J by 3 bases, leaving 9 bases between them. DNA of the CDR3: TGTGCCATCAGTGAGTCGGGAGATCCCAATCAGCCCCAGCATTTT. Translating gives CAISESGDPNQPQHF.

This clonotype was counted a few times. This chain uses TRBV12-3 or TRBV12-4 with TRBJ1-5, with D tentatively TRBD1 (5 bases). V lost 8 bases and J lost 11, with 22 bases in between. This CDR3 has 14 amino acids. CDR3 DNA: TGTGCCAGCTCCCCGTTGGGGGGAATACAGGCCCAGCATTTT. Encoded protein: CASSPLGGIQAQHF.

This clonotype has a count of ten or more. The chain recombines TRBV6-2 or TRBV6-3 with TRBJ1-1; no firm D call. This CDR3 has 13 amino acids. V was shortened by 6 bases and J by 8 bases, with 16 bases between the two germline ends. In germline, CDR1 is MNHEY, CDR2 SVGEGT. The DNA for the CDR3 is TGTGCCAGCAGCACCTCAATGGGAAGGGAAGCTTTCTTT. Its protein is CASSTSMGREAFF.

The rearrangement uses TRBV6-5 and TRBJ1-6; 8 bases line up with TRBD1. CDR1 MNHEY and CDR2 SVGAGI come from the germline V gene. CDR3 length equals 15 residues. The V segment lost 8 bases and the J segment 3 bases; nucleotides outside the gene matches: 6. CDR3 nucleotides: TGTGCCAGCGGGCAGGGGGCATTCTATAATTCACCCCTCCACTTT. This translates into CASGQGAFYNSPLHF.

This clonotype was recorded a few times. The genes are TRBV12-3 or TRBV12-4 and TRBJ2-5, with D unresolved. CDR3 length: 13 residues. The ends were cut back, 3 bases at V and 5 bases at J, with 10 bases in the middle. The DNA for the CDR3 is TGTGCCAGCAGTTTGGGTTCCTCGGAGACCCAGTACTTC. Its protein is CASSLGSSETQYF.

The chain joins TRBV30 to TRBJ2-1; D might be TRBD2 (5 bases). The V end lost 2 bases, the J end lost 5 bases, and 7 bases lay between the germline ends. This CDR3 has 12 residues. CDR1 and CDR2 from the germline V gene are GTSNPN and SVGIG (reference sequence). CDR3 nucleotides: TGTGCCTGGAGTCAGGAGGACAATGAGCAGTTCTTC. Translation: CAWSQEDNEQFF.

V and J are TRBV20-1 and TRBJ2-1; tentatively, D is TRBD1 (6 bases). CDR1 is DFQATT, CDR2 SNEGSKA, per germline (reference sequence). V was shortened by 4 bases and J by 7 bases, with 23 bases between the two germline ends. CDR3 size: 16 residues. This chain's CDR3 is CSAKDRKTGLGNEQFF. For the CDR3, the DNA is TGCAGTGCTAAAGACAGGAAAACGGGCCTAGGGAATGAGCAGTTCTTC.

This rearrangement joins TRBV29-1 to TRBJ2-7; D assignment may be TRBD1 or TRBD2 (5 bases each). CDR1 and CDR2 from the germline V gene are SQVTM and ANQGSEA. V lost 2 bases to trimming and J lost 0 bases, with 17 bases between them. The CDR3 spans 16 residues. Here the CDR3 reads CSVEISEGPRSYEQYF. DNA of the CDR3: TGCAGCGTTGAAATATCAGAGGGGCCTCGCTCCTACGAGCAGTACTTC.

This chain joins TRBV5-1 and TRBJ2-5; D is perhaps TRBD1 (5 bases). Trimming cost V 2 bases and J 2 bases, with 13 bases left between them. Germline CDR1 SGHRS, CDR2 YFSETQ. The CDR3 covers 15 residues. CDR3 protein: CASSFQGFRQETQYF. The CDR3 coding sequence is TGCGCCAGCAGCTTCCAGGGTTTCAGGCAAGAGACCCAGTACTTC.

This clonotype was seen many times. The rearrangement uses TRBV7-6 and TRBJ2-7; tentatively, D is TRBD1 (5 bases). V was pared by 0 bases and J by 3 bases, with 9 bases between. This CDR3 is 14 amino acids long. Germline V lookup: CDR1 SGHVS, CDR2 FNYEAQ. The CDR3 here is CASSLAAGNYEQYF. The CDR3 DNA reads TGTGCCAGCAGCTTAGCTGCAGGGAACTACGAGCAGTACTTC.

In this sample, this clonotype turned up a few times. The V call is TRBV25-1, the J call TRBJ2-1, with TRBD2 matching over 10 bases. Germline V lookup: CDR1 MGHDK, CDR2 SYGVNS. The CDR3 consists of 18 residues. Trimming at V came to 2 bases and at J to 4 bases, leaving 11 bases not matched to a gene. The CDR3 bases are TGTGCCAGCAGTGAAGCCCCGGGGCTAGCGGGAGATTACAATGAGCAGTTCTTC. Its protein is CASSEAPGLAGDYNEQFF.

With respect to this clonotype: The junction departs from the called germline gene at one end, perhaps through a read error. CDR3: CASSPRPMDGDTF. CDR3 sequence (DNA): TGTGCCAGTAGTCCCCGACCCATGGATGGCGACACCTTC. The rearrangement links TRBV19 to TRBJ1-2, with D unresolved. The CDR3 runs to 13 residues. The germline V gene has CDR1 LNHDA and CDR2 SQIVND (reference sequence).

This clonotype was counted at least ten times. This chain links TRBV20-1 with TRBJ2-3; 12 nucleotides match TRBD2. From germline, CDR1 is DFQATT and CDR2 SNEGSKA (reference sequence). The CDR3 extends over 14 amino acids. J lost 0 bases, V lost 5 bases, and 0 bases had no gene match. The CDR3 loop is CSAGLAGSTDTQYF. The DNA for the CDR3 is TGCAGTGCTGGACTAGCGGGAAGCACAGATACGCAGTATTTT.